This T cell receptor beta chain was sequenced during a study of T-cell reconstitution after alpha-beta-depleted transplantation in children. It was with unique molecular identifiers that the TCRbeta library was prepared. MiXCR, run by TCRdb on the PCR reads, gives a single entry per CDR3 protein. The sample contains about 610,000 distinct CDR3 sequences, 10% to 13% of which appear only once. CDR3 length: 17 residues. The germline V and J ends were trimmed by 4 bases and 0 bases, with 19 bases remaining between them. Germline V gives CDR1 SGHRS, CDR2 YFSETQ. The material was PBMCs from the stem cell graft donor, obtained from the stem cell graft. The receptor was isolated from a human donor who donated a stem cell graft to a child with acute myeloid leukemia. V is TRBV5-1 and J is TRBJ1-1; D is undetermined. The DNA for the CDR3 is TGCGCCAGCAGCCGCTTCCTGCTGGGCGGAATGAACACTGAAGCTTTCTTT. Its translation is CASSRFLLGGMNTEAFF.